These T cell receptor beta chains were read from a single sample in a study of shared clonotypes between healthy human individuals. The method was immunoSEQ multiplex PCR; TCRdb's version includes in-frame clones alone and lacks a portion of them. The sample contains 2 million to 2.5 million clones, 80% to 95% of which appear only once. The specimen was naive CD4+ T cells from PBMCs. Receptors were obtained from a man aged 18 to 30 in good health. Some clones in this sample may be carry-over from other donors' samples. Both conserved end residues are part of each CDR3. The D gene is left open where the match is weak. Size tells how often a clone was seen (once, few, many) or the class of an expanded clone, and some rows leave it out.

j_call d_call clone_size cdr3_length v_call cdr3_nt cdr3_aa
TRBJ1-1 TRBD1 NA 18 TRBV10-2 TGCGCCAGCAGTGAGTTGGGACAGCCACTTCCTTCGGGCACTGAAGCTTTCTTT CASSELGQPLPSGTEAFF
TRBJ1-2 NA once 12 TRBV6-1 TGTGCCGCGGGGCAGATTAACTATGGCTACACCTTC CAAGQINYGYTF
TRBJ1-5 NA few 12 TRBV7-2 TGTGCCAGCAGCGCCCGATATCAGCCCCAGCATTTT CASSARYQPQHF
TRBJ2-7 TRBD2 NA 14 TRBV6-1 TGTGCCAGCAGTGAAGTTACTAGCGGCTACGAGCAGTACTTC CASSEVTSGYEQYF
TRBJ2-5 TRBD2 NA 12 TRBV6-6 TGTGCCAGTAGCCGGGGGGAAGAGACCCAGTACTTC CASSRGEETQYF
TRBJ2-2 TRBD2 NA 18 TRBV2 TGTGCCAGCAGCAACCCTGAGACTAGCGGGAGGGCCACCGGGGAGCTGTTTTTT CASSNPETSGRATGELFF
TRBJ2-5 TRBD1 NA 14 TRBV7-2 TGTGCCAGCAGCCGGGACAGGGGTAGGGAGACCCAGTACTTC CASSRDRGRETQYF
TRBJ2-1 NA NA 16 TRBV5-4 TGTGCCAGCAGCTCGCCCCGGGGCAGCCACTACAATGAGCAGTTCTTC CASSSPRGSHYNEQFF
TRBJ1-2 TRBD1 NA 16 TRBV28 TGTGCCAGCAGTTTACTAGGACAGGGCTCTAACTATGGCTACACCTTC CASSLLGQGSNYGYTF
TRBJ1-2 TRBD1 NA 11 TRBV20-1 TGTTCGGGACAGGGAATACATGGCTACACCTTC CSGQGIHGYTF
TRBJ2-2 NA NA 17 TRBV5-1 TGCGCCAGCAGCTTAGATTCTAGCGCGGCGAACACCGGGGAGCTGTTTTTT CASSLDSSAANTGELFF
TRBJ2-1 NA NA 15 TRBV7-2 TGTGCCAGCAGCTTAGCAATGAGCGGCCACAATGAGCAGTTCTTC CASSLAMSGHNEQFF
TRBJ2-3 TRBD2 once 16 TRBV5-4 TGTGCCAGCAGCTTGGTTCTAGCGGGAGCGCGAGATACGCAGTATTTT CASSLVLAGARDTQYF
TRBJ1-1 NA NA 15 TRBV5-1 TGCGCCAGCAGCCAAAGAGGGCCGGGGAGCACTGAAGCTTTCTTT CASSQRGPGSTEAFF
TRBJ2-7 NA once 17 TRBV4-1 TGCGCCAGCAGCCCCTTGGAGCGCCCCGGAGGGGTTTACGAGCAGTACTTC CASSPLERPGGVYEQYF
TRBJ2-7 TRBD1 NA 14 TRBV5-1 TGCGCCAGCACACCCGGGACAGGGGGATACAAGCAGTACTTC CASTPGTGGYKQYF
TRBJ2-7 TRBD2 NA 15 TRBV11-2 TGTGCCAGCAGCTTAGGACTAGCGGGAGTTTACGAGCAGTACTTC CASSLGLAGVYEQYF
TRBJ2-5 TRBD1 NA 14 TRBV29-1 TGCAGCGTTGGGGGACAGGTTAAGCGAGAGACCCAGTACTTC CSVGGQVKRETQYF
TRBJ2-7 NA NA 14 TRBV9 TGTGCCAGCAGCGTGGGCCAGGGGGGGCTCGAGCAGTACTTC CASSVGQGGLEQYF
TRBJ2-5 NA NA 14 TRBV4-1 TGCGCCAGCAGCCAAGTTCCAGGCGGAGAGACCCAGTACTTC CASSQVPGGETQYF
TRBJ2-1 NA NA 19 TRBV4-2 TGTGCCAGCAGCCGATTTATCAGCCCGGCGGACTCCCCTTCGTATGAGCAGTTCTTC CASSRFISPADSPSYEQFF
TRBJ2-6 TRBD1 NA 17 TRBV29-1 TGCAGCGCCCGGACAGGTAAGAATGGGTCTGGGGCCAACGTCCTGACTTTC CSARTGKNGSGANVLTF
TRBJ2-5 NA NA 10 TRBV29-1 TGCAGCGTTGATGCCGGGACCCAGTACTTC CSVDAGTQYF
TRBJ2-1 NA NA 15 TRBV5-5 TGTGCCAGCAGCTTGACAGGGAATAGCTACAATGAGCAGTTCTTC CASSLTGNSYNEQFF
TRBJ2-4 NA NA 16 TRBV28 TGTGCCAGCAGTTTATATCCCCCGGGGGCACATAACATTCAGTACTTC CASSLYPPGAHNIQYF
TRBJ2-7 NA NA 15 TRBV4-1 TGCGCCAGCAGCCAAGGGGAAGGGCGCACCTACGAGCAGTACTTC CASSQGEGRTYEQYF
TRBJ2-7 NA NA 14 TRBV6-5 TGTGCCAGCAGTTATTCGGGGCCCCGGGGGGAGCAGTACTTC CASSYSGPRGEQYF
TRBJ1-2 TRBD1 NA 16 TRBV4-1 TGCGCCAGCAGCCCAACCACCAGGGGGATTGACTATGGCTACACCTTC CASSPTTRGIDYGYTF
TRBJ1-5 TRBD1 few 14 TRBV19 TGTGCCAGTAGTAAACGGGACAGACGTCAGCCCCAGCATTTT CASSKRDRRQPQHF
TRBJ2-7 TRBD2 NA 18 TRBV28 TGTGCCAGCAGTTTCCCAGAGCCTAGCGGGAGAGTGTCCTACGAGCAGTACTTC CASSFPEPSGRVSYEQYF
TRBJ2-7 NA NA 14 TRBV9 TGTGCCAGCAGCGTCGGGGTGGAAAGGCACGAGCAGTACTTC CASSVGVERHEQYF
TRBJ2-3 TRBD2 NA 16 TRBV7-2 TGTGCCAGCAGCTTTCGGGCGGGAGATAGGCCAGATACGCAGTATTTT CASSFRAGDRPDTQYF
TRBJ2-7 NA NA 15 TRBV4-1 TGCGCCAGCAGCCAAGGTTCCGGGTTGGCCTACGAGCAGTACTTC CASSQGSGLAYEQYF
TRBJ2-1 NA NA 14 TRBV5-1 TGCGCCAGCACAGAGGCGGGGGCATACAATGAGCAGTTCTTC CASTEAGAYNEQFF
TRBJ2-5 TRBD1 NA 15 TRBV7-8 TGTGCCAGCAGGGACGCGACAGGGGCGACGGAGACCCAGTACTTC CASRDATGATETQYF
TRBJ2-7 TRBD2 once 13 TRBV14 TGTGCCAGCAGAACTAGCGCTAGCTACGAGCAGTACTTC CASRTSASYEQYF
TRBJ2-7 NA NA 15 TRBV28 TGTGCCAGCAGCCCTTGGCGGGATCTCACCTACGAGCAGTACTTC CASSPWRDLTYEQYF
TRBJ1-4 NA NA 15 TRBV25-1 TGTGCCAGCAGTGAACTAGGTCAGGGCGGCGAAAAACTGTTTTTT CASSELGQGGEKLFF
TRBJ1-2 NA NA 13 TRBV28 TGTGCCACCATGGGGCAGGGCCAGAGGGGCTACACCTTC CATMGQGQRGYTF
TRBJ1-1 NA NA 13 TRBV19 TGTGCCATCCAGACAGGAGAGAACACTGAAGCTTTCTTT CAIQTGENTEAFF
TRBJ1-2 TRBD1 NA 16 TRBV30 TGTGCCTGGAGTCTGGACAGGGCGGGATACGGCTATGGCTACACCTTC CAWSLDRAGYGYGYTF
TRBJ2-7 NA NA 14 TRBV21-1 TGTGCCAGCAGGACGGACAGGGAGGCCTACGAGCAGTACTTC CASRTDREAYEQYF